This TCR beta chain was retrieved from a study of T cell repertoires in cytomegalovirus infection. Whole-study context: Public TCR beta signature analysis indicated the presence of both CMV infection and matching HLA type.

Findings and caveats of the study: Carriers of CMV plus the relevant HLA were identified by cumulative public TCR beta family frequency. HLA-C-restricted CMV-specific TCR beta clonotypes prevailed in the ex vivo response.

Concerning this clonotype itself: Its antigen is as yet unknown.

Germline lookup yields CDR1 DFQATT and CDR2 SNEGSKA (reference sequence). V lost 6 bases and J lost 4; bases outside the gene matches: 21. This CDR3 comprises 19 residues. Each CDR3 protein gets one entry after TCRdb re-called the reads with MiXCR. The sample has around 530,000 distinct CDR3 sequences; more than 25% are singletons. The sequence derives from a human donor in good health (CMV status not recorded). Some clones in this sample may be carry-over from other donors' samples. The chain couples TRBV20-1 to TRBJ2-1; the match to TRBD2 covers 10 bases. The source material was PBMCs. CDR3 in amino acids: CSAAVSTLAGWGGYNEQFF. DNA of the CDR3: TGCAGTGCCGCAGTTTCGACACTAGCGGGATGGGGGGGGTACAATGAGCAGTTCTTC.